This is a list of T cell receptor beta chains from one sample in a study of T cells in localized non-small cell lung cancer. The protocol was immunoSEQ multiplex PCR, while the TCRdb copy is restricted to in-frame clones and leaves out a portion. The sample yields about 78,000 clones, 84% seen once. The specimen comprised peripheral blood, sampled before any cancer treatment. Receptor source: a man between 40 and 70 years old with stage I lung adenocarcinoma. Both conserved end residues are part of each CDR3. The order of the fields is V gene, D gene, J gene, clone size, CDR3 DNA, CDR3 protein. A D gene is named only where the DNA matches it firmly. Clone size is stated in some rows and not others, as once, few, many or a class when expanded.

TRBV2	NA	TRBJ2-6	NA	TGTGCCAGTCGCGGTTTCGGGGCCAACGTCCTGACTTTC	CASRGFGANVLTF
TRBV6-5	NA	TRBJ1-4	NA	TGTGCCAGCAGTTACTCGGGGGCAGAGCCTGAAAAACTGTTTTTT	CASSYSGAEPEKLFF
TRBV6-6	NA	TRBJ2-1	NA	TGTGCCAGCAGTTACGCGGGGACAAAAAACAATGAGCAGTTCTTC	CASSYAGTKNNEQFF
TRBV10-3	NA	TRBJ1-1	NA	TGTGCCATCAGTGAGTCCCGAGGATCTGAAGCTTTCTTT	CAISESRGSEAFF
TRBV19	NA	TRBJ1-1	NA	TGTGCCAGTAGTAAAAGGACGGATATGAACACTGAAGCTTTCTTT	CASSKRTDMNTEAFF
TRBV6-4	NA	TRBJ2-6	few	TGTGCCAGCAGTGACGGGGGGGCTGATGGGGCCAACGTCCTGACTTTC	CASSDGGADGANVLTF
TRBV18	NA	TRBJ1-1	NA	TGTGCCAGCTCACCACCGGGCGGGGGGGGCGTGAACACTGAAGCTTTCTTT	CASSPPGGGGVNTEAFF
TRBV11-3	NA	TRBJ2-1	NA	TGTGCCAGCAGCCAAAAAGCACCTAATGAGCAGTTCTTC	CASSQKAPNEQFF
TRBV2	TRBD1	TRBJ1-2	NA	TGTGCCAGCAGGTCCCGAGGACAGGGTTTCGGCTATGGCTACACCTTC	CASRSRGQGFGYGYTF
TRBV7-2	NA	TRBJ1-1	NA	TGTGCCAGCAGCCGGGGAATCGCTGAAGCTTTCTTT	CASSRGIAEAFF
TRBV28	NA	TRBJ1-5	NA	TGTGCCAGCAGTTCCATGACCCAGCATTTT	CASSSMTQHF
TRBV7-3	TRBD1	TRBJ2-3	NA	TGTGCCAGCAGCCGCACAGGGGCCTATAGCACAGATACGCAGTATTTT	CASSRTGAYSTDTQYF